The 30 T cell receptor beta chains below were found in one sample sequenced in a study of T cell repertoires in cytomegalovirus infection. TCRdb ran MiXCR on the reads and lists one entry per CDR3 protein. The sample has approximately 89,000 distinct CDR3 sequences, around 32% seen once. Their antigens remain unidentified. This specimen was CD8+ T cells from cultured PBMCs, taken from culture after CMV antigen stimulation. Receptors were obtained from a human donor in good health (CMV status not recorded). Some clones in this sample may be carry-over from other donors' samples.

The gene calls are TRBV7-6 and TRBJ2-1; TRBD1 aligns across 9 bases. V was pared by 5 bases and J by 2 bases, with 10 bases of the junction left unmatched. Germline-derived CDR1 and CDR2 are SGHVS and FNYEAQ. There are 17 residues in the CDR3. CDR3 DNA: TGTGCCAGCAGCCCGAATTTCGGGACAGGGACCTACAATGAGCAGTTCTTC. Protein sequence: CASSPNFGTGTYNEQFF. Complete variable domain (other parts from reference TRBV7-6 and TRBJ2-1): GAGVSQSPRYKVTKRGQDVALRCDPISGHVSLYWYRQALGQGPEFLTYFNYEAQQDKSGLPNDRFSAERPEGSISTLTIQRTEQRDSAMYRCASSPNFGTGTYNEQFFGPGTRLTVL.

The rearrangement uses TRBV6-1 and TRBJ2-1; 7 bases line up with TRBD2. Germline V CDR1 and CDR2: MNHNS, SASEGT. V trimming: 6 bases; J trimming: 7 bases; junction bases outside the gene matches: 9. CDR3 length: 14 amino acids. For the CDR3, the DNA is TGTGCCAGCAGACCTCCGGGACTACGAAATGAGCAGTTCTTC. This sequence encodes CASRPPGLRNEQFF.

The rearrangement uses TRBV6-6 and TRBJ2-2, with D tentatively TRBD1 or TRBD2 (5 bases each). V lost 5 bases and J 7 bases, leaving 14 bases between the germline ends. The CDR3 is 14 amino acids. Germline CDR1 is MNHNY and CDR2 is SVGAGI (reference sequence). The DNA for the CDR3 is TGTGCCAGCAGTGATGGGGGAGATCACGGGGAGCTGTTTTTT. Amino acids: CASSDGGDHGELFF.

V gene TRBV12-3 or TRBV12-4 combines with J gene TRBJ1-2; 7 nucleotides match TRBD1. There are 14 residues in the CDR3. J lost 9 bases, V lost 5 bases, and 12 bases had no gene match. CDR3 bases: TGTGCCAGCAGTACGACAGGGAGCTATGATAGCTACACCTTC. This sequence encodes CASSTTGSYDSYTF.

J is TRBJ2-1 and V is TRBV19; 9 nucleotides line up with TRBD2. CDR1 is LNHDA and CDR2 is SQIVND in the germline V gene (reference sequence). Trimming removed 1 base from V and 5 bases from J; junction bases left unmatched: 9. This CDR3 is built from 17 residues. CDR3 sequence: CASSIGTAGGANNEQFF. DNA of the CDR3: TGTGCCAGTAGTATAGGGACCGCGGGGGGGGCGAACAATGAGCAGTTCTTC.

This clonotype has only one observation. The chain is built from TRBV7-8 and TRBJ1-1; no reliable D call. Germline assignment: CDR1 SGHVS and CDR2 FQNEAQ. Trimming left V 3 bases short and J 0 bases short, with 11 bases between. The CDR3 totals 15 residues. CDR3 amino acids: CASSLRTLLNTEAFF. In nucleotides, the CDR3 is TGTGCCAGCAGCTTGCGGACGCTACTGAACACTGAAGCTTTCTTT. The full variable domain, its missing parts supplied by reference TRBV7-8 and TRBJ1-1, is GAGVSQSPRYKVAKRGQDVALRCDPISGHVSLFWYQQALGQGPEFLTYFQNEAQLDKSGLPSDRFFAERPEGSVSTLKIQRTQQEDSAVYLCASSLRTLLNTEAFFGQGTRLTVV.

The rearrangement joins TRBV7-9 to TRBJ2-3, with 11 bases aligning to TRBD1. Trimming at V came to 6 bases and at J to 4 bases, leaving 6 bases not matched to a gene. Germline-derived CDR1 and CDR2 are SEHNR and FQNEAQ (reference sequence). The CDR3 is made up of 15 amino acids. CDR3 sequence (DNA): TGTGCCAGCAGATCGCGGGACAGGGGGGCAGATACGCAGTATTTT. As protein: CASRSRDRGADTQYF.

The V gene is TRBV6-2 or TRBV6-3, the J gene TRBJ2-1; no firm D call. Trimming stripped 2 bases from V and 2 bases from J, with 13 bases between. Germline V lookup: CDR1 MNHEY, CDR2 SVGEGT. The CDR3 length is 16 residues. The DNA of the CDR3 is TGTGCCAGCAGTTACCCCCTTGGGCCCCCCTACAATGAGCAGTTCTTC. It specifies CASSYPLGPPYNEQFF.

The table lists this clonotype with a count of one. The chain combines TRBV6-5 with TRBJ1-1; the D is unclear. The CDR3 sequence is 15 residues long. Germline lookup yields CDR1 MNHEY and CDR2 SVGAGI. Between the trimmed V and J ends, which lost 0 bases and 6 bases, there was a span of 14 bases. The CDR3 spells CASSYSTGSGAEAFF. Written as DNA, the CDR3 is TGTGCCAGCAGTTACTCGACGGGAAGTGGGGCTGAAGCTTTCTTT.

There are many counts of this clonotype. The chain couples TRBV10-2 to TRBJ2-5, with D tentatively TRBD1 or TRBD2 (6 bases each). In germline, CDR1 is WSHSY, CDR2 SAAADI. The CDR3 length is 12 residues. V dropped 8 bases and J dropped 4 bases, with 11 bases sitting between them. The CDR3 coding sequence is TGCGCCAGCCGTAGGGGGGCAGAGACCCAGTACTTC. Translation gives CASRRGAETQYF.

V usage is TRBV7-2 and J usage is TRBJ1-5, with D perhaps matching TRBD1 (5 bases). Between the trimmed V and J ends, which lost 2 bases and 4 bases, there was a span of 18 bases. Germline lookup yields CDR1 SGHTA and CDR2 FQGNSA. The CDR3 is 17 residues long. Here the CDR3 reads CASSLLESGLLNQPQHF. In DNA form, the CDR3 reads TGTGCCAGCAGCTTATTAGAGTCGGGACTGCTAAATCAGCCCCAGCATTTT.

This clonotype has a handful of counts. The chain uses TRBV25-1 and TRBJ2-1; D unclear. The germline gives CDR1 MGHDK, CDR2 SYGVNS. This CDR3 contains 11 residues. V dropped 8 bases and J dropped 4 bases, with 6 bases sitting between them. CDR3 DNA: TGTGCCAGCTACAGTTACAATGAGCAGTTCTTC. Protein: CASYSYNEQFF.

This clonotype was counted at least ten times. The chain couples TRBV7-2 to TRBJ1-1; perhaps TRBD1 as D (5 bases). Trimming shortened V by 0 bases and J by 4 bases, and 9 bases separated the two germline ends. The CDR3 is made up of 14 amino acids. Germline CDR1 and CDR2: SGHTA and FQGNSA. The CDR3 region is CASSLARAGTEAFF. CDR3 DNA: TGTGCCAGCAGCTTAGCCAGGGCGGGCACTGAAGCTTTCTTT.

Concerning this clonotype: A much larger clone lies a single base off, so this may be a read error. Here the CDR3 reads CSAISLRAPDYNEQFF. DNA for the CDR3: TGCAGTGCTATAAGTCTCCGGGCCCCCGACTACAATGAGCAGTTCTTC. The J gene is TRBJ2-1, the V gene TRBV20-1, with D uncertain. CDR3 length: 16 residues. Germline CDR1 DFQATT, CDR2 SNEGSKA (reference sequence). Between the trimmed V and J ends, which lost 4 bases and 3 bases, there was a span of 19 bases.

The chain uses TRBV27 and TRBJ1-1, with 9 positions matching TRBD1. The ends lost 5 bases at V and 9 bases at J; junction bases unmatched: 10. The CDR3 has 14 residues. Per the germline V gene, CDR1 is MNHEY and CDR2 is SMNVEV (reference sequence). The CDR3 coding sequence is TGTGCCAGCAGTACCTGGACAGGGGAAAGGCAAGCTTTCTTT. Amino acids: CASSTWTGERQAFF.

The V gene is TRBV12-3 or TRBV12-4, the J gene TRBJ2-2; D gene uncertain. V was cut by 5 bases and J by 2 bases, with 12 bases left in between. The CDR3 contains 15 residues. Here the CDR3 DNA reads TGTGCCAGCAGTCCTTACTCCCTAAACACCGGGGAGCTGTTTTTT. Amino acid sequence: CASSPYSLNTGELFF.

The V call is TRBV6-8, the J call TRBJ2-7; 8 nucleotides agree with TRBD1. This CDR3 comprises 17 residues. V shed 2 bases, J shed 2 bases, and the junction held 11 bases outside the gene matches. Germline V CDR1 and CDR2: MNHGY, SAAAGT. The CDR3 protein is CASSYTETGDEPYEQYF. CDR3 coding DNA: TGTGCCAGCAGTTACACCGAGACAGGGGATGAACCCTACGAGCAGTACTTC.

This clonotype was counted ten times or more. The V and J genes are TRBV6-5 and TRBJ2-7; D is ambiguous. The germline V gene encodes CDR1 MNHEY and CDR2 SVGAGI. V was shortened by 0 bases and J by 7 bases, with 4 bases between the two germline ends. This CDR3 is 11 amino acids long. Here the CDR3 DNA reads TGTGCCAGCAGTTACTCGGGGGAGCAGTACTTC. Translated: CASSYSGEQYF.

This clonotype turned up a few times. The chain is built from TRBV6-5 and TRBJ1-2; D is perhaps TRBD1 (5 bases). This CDR3 region has 14 residues. Germline V gene data show CDR1 as MNHEY and CDR2 as SVGAGI. The V end was cut by 2 bases, the J end by 4 bases, with 11 bases between. Written as DNA, the CDR3 is TGTGCCAGCAGTTACACTCAGGGTGGCTATGGCTACACCTTC. Amino acids: CASSYTQGGYGYTF.

The chain carries TRBV2 and TRBJ2-1, with 11 nucleotides matching TRBD1. CDR3 size: 15 residues. From germline, CDR1 is SNHLY and CDR2 FYNNEI. J gave up 10 bases and V 4 bases, and 9 bases lay outside the gene matches. CDR3: CASSASGTGGFEQFF. The CDR3 coding sequence is TGTGCCAGCAGTGCTTCCGGGACAGGGGGGTTCGAGCAGTTCTTC.

The gene calls are TRBV15 and TRBJ2-1; 13 nucleotides line up with TRBD2. The germline CDR1 and CDR2 sequences are LNHNV and YYDKDF (reference sequence). V gave up 3 bases and J gave up 0 bases; unmatched junction bases: 8. The CDR3 totals 19 residues. The CDR3 region has the DNA TGTGCCACCAGCAGCTTACTAGCGGGGGGGGATTCCTCCTACAATGAGCAGTTCTTC. This translates into CATSSLLAGGDSSYNEQFF.

The chain combines TRBV19 with TRBJ2-5, with D hard to call. The germline V gene has CDR1 LNHDA and CDR2 SQIVND (reference sequence). Trimming took 1 base from V and 0 from J, leaving 3 bases between them. The length of the CDR3 is 13 residues. CDR3 sequence: CASSIVDQETQYF. CDR3 DNA sequence: TGTGCCAGTAGTATAGTGGACCAAGAGACCCAGTACTTC.

The chain combines TRBV18 with TRBJ2-2; maybe TRBD1 (6 bases). The CDR3 spans 15 residues. Germline V gene data show CDR1 as KGHSH and CDR2 as LQKENI. V was clipped by 3 bases and J by 2 bases, with 10 bases between them. This CDR3 reads CASSPLQGNTGELFF. For the CDR3, the DNA is TGTGCCAGCTCACCCCTACAGGGTAACACCGGGGAGCTGTTTTTT.

The V and J genes are TRBV20-1 and TRBJ2-7; 10 bases agree with TRBD1. This CDR3 is 14 amino acids long. With V trimmed by 3 bases and J by 5 bases, 7 bases remained unmatched. CDR1 and CDR2 (germline): DFQATT, SNEGSKA (reference sequence). Written as DNA, the CDR3 is TGCAGTGCTAGTCTGAGGGACAGGGGCCACGAGCAGTACTTC. Translation: CSASLRDRGHEQYF.

This clonotype turned up a few times. The chain uses TRBV7-6 and TRBJ2-7, with D unresolved. The CDR3 loop spans 13 amino acids. With 5 bases removed from V and 4 bases from J, the gap between germline ends came to 12 bases. Germline values: CDR1 SGHVS, CDR2 FNYEAQ. The CDR3 spells CASSPGSLYEQYF. CDR3 DNA: TGTGCCAGCAGCCCCGGATCCTTATACGAGCAGTACTTC.

The chain combines TRBV9 with TRBJ1-3; the D is unclear. V lost 0 bases to trimming and J lost 0 bases, with 7 bases between them. CDR3 length: 15 residues. Per germline, CDR1 SGDLS and CDR2 YYNGEE. The CDR3 protein is CASSVGGNSGNTIYF. CDR3 sequence (DNA): TGTGCCAGCAGCGTAGGTGGGAACTCTGGAAACACCATATATTTT. Looking up the rest from reference TRBV9 and TRBJ1-3 gives the full variable domain: DSGVTQTPKHLITATGQRVTLRCSPRSGDLSVYWYQQSLDQGLQFLIQYYNGEERAKGNILERFSAQQFPDLHSELNLSSLELGDSALYFCASSVGGNSGNTIYFGEGSWLTVV.

In this sample, this clonotype turned up a few times. V usage is TRBV7-2 and J usage is TRBJ2-1, with unresolved D. The CDR3 loop spans 12 amino acids. The germline V gene has CDR1 SGHTA and CDR2 FQGNSA. Deletions cut 2 bases from V and 8 bases from J, with 7 bases between. This CDR3 is CASSLSGHEQFF. The CDR3 DNA reads as TGTGCCAGCAGCTTATCGGGCCATGAGCAGTTCTTC.

The chain carries TRBV5-1 and TRBJ2-3; 7 positions agree with TRBD1. Germline CDR1 is SGHRS and CDR2 is YFSETQ. The CDR3 spans 15 residues. V lost 0 bases and J lost 2; bases outside the gene matches: 3. The CDR3 is CASSLGGQLTDTQYF. CDR3 nucleotides: TGCGCCAGCAGCTTGGGGGGACAGCTCACAGATACGCAGTATTTT.

The sample holds a few counts of this clonotype. This sequence joins TRBV7-6 and TRBJ2-1, with D tentatively TRBD1 (5 bases). Trimming removed 4 bases from V and 10 bases from J, with 11 bases in between. CDR3 length: 12 residues. Germline CDR1 and CDR2: SGHVS and FNYEAQ. The chain's CDR3 is CASSSQGLEQFF. Written as DNA, the CDR3 is TGTGCCAGCAGCTCCCAGGGCCTAGAGCAGTTCTTC. Based on the CDR3 plus reference TRBV7-6 and TRBJ2-1, the full variable domain is GAGVSQSPRYKVTKRGQDVALRCDPISGHVSLYWYRQALGQGPEFLTYFNYEAQQDKSGLPNDRFSAERPEGSISTLTIQRTEQRDSAMYRCASSSQGLEQFFGPGTRLTVL.

V gene TRBV12-3 or TRBV12-4 combines with J gene TRBJ2-5; D may be TRBD2 (5 bases). The CDR3 is 13 residues long. The germline V and J ends were trimmed by 3 bases and 3 bases, with 8 bases remaining between them. The CDR3 nucleotides are TGTGCCAGCAGTTTGGCGACTAAAGAGACCCAGTACTTC. Its protein product is CASSLATKETQYF.